The following is a TCR beta chain sequence with its context. Its antigen is unknown. The data were taken from a study of response to subunit inactivated influenza vaccine. Broader study findings: With each seasonal influenza vaccination, the authors suggested, few new T cells are recruited.

Per germline, CDR1 SGHRS and CDR2 YFSETQ. This CDR3 comprises 14 residues. V gave up 8 bases and J gave up 3 bases, with 14 bases separating them. Each CDR3 protein gets one entry after TCRdb re-called the RT-PCR reads with MiXCR. The table has 450,000 to 600,000 distinct CDR3 sequences, about 17% seen once; the top ten hold 3% to 3.5%. The source is a man aged 50-75 years who received an inactivated influenza vaccine. The material sequenced was CD4+ T cells sorted from PBMCs, taken less than 25 months after vaccination. The chain recombines TRBV5-1 with TRBJ2-2; D is uncertain. The CDR3 DNA follows: TGCGCCAGTTCCGAGGACGGATACACCGGGGAGCTGTTTTTT. Its translation: CASSEDGYTGELFF.